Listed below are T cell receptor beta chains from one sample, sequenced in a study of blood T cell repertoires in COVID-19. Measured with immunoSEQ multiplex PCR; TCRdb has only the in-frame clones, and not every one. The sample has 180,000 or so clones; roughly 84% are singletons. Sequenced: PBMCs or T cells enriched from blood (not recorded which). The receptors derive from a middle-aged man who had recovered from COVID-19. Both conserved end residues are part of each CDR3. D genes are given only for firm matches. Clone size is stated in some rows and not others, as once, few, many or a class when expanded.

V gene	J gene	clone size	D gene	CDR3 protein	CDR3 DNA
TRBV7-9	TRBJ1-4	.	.	CASSIDRATNEKLFF	TGTGCCAGCAGCATAGACAGAGCAACTAATGAAAAACTGTTTTTT
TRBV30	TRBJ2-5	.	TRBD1	CASSGTATVQETQYF	TGTGCCTCATCCGGGACAGCGACTGTCCAAGAGACCCAGTACTTC
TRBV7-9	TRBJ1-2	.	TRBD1	CASSSRRDRDYGYTF	TGTGCCAGCAGCTCCAGACGCGACAGGGACTATGGCTACACCTTC
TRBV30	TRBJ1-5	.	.	CAWSALGGRNQPQHF	TGTGCCTGGAGCGCCCTCGGGGGGAGAAATCAGCCCCAGCATTTT
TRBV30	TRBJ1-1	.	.	CAWRAGRDTEAFF	TGTGCCTGGAGGGCAGGGAGGGACACTGAAGCTTTCTTT
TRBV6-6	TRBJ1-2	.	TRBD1	CASSDPGTGHYGYTF	TGTGCCAGCAGTGACCCCGGGACAGGGCACTATGGCTACACCTTC
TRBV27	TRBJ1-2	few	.	CASSLSGTQGYTF	TGTGCCAGCAGTTTATCGGGGACACAAGGCTACACCTTC
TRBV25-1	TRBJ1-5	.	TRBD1	CASSQTGAEQPQHF	TGTGCCAGCAGCCAGACAGGGGCGGAGCAGCCCCAGCATTTT
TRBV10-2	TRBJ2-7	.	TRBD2	CASRLGLAGAYEQYF	TGCGCCAGCAGGCTCGGACTAGCGGGGGCCTACGAGCAGTACTTC
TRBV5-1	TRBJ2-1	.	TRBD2	CASSVSGGTYNEQFF	TGCGCCAGCAGCGTGAGCGGGGGGACCTACAATGAGCAGTTCTTC
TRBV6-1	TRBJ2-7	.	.	CASSEIDSFSYEQYF	TGTGCCAGCAGTGAAATTGACTCTTTCTCCTACGAGCAGTACTTC
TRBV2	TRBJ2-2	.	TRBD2	CASRIGLAGTGELFF	TGTGCCAGCAGAATCGGACTAGCGGGCACCGGGGAGCTGTTTTTT
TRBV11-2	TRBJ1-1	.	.	CASSLPPVYEAFF	TGTGCCAGCAGCTTACCCCCGGTGTATGAAGCTTTCTTT
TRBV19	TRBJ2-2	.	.	CASSLTANTGELFF	TGTGCCAGTAGCCTCACAGCGAACACCGGGGAGCTGTTTTTT